This T cell receptor (beta chain) was sequenced for a study of cytomegalovirus exposure and HLA in healthy donors (dated by TCRdb to 2015 to 2018). In terms of the full investigation: In an earlier analysis of roughly 590 of the donors, 276 Gb of sequence data and 90 million to 120 million unique TCR beta sequences from some 170 million T cells were reported. An early release that covered 640 HLA-typed donors contained about 300 gigabases of sequencing data and tens of millions of unique TCR sequences. Of the roughly 400 genotyped donors, 75% to 85% were placed in the genetic ancestry cluster associated with self-reported Caucasian donors. The study aimed to test whether signatures of past pathogen exposure could be identified by cataloging public T cell receptors. Using immunosequencing, the study profiled T cell repertoires from about 650 subjects and related those repertoires to cytomegalovirus serostatus. Along with the approximately 620-subject first cohort, a separate validation cohort of over a hundred different subjects was used. To predict cytomegalovirus infection status, the study combined high-throughput TCR immunosequencing, statistical association of individual TCRs with disease status, and machine learning. To study patterns of TCR occurrence, a later analysis re-analyzed previously published TCR beta repertoires from 550 to 800 donors and added high-resolution HLA genotyping. Rather than using new phenotypic data, the later analysis identified candidate immune exposures from TCR beta sequences and from how often those sequences occurred across donors. An earlier analysis of some 500 of the donors applied high-throughput TCR beta sequencing to assess whether each TCR beta V gene segment acted as functional or pseudogenic. Donor age, sex, ethnicity and CMV serostatus were collected together with the repertoire data. A later genetic analysis used genome-wide SNP genotypes for about 65% of the 666 donors, treating that subset as a discovery cohort. Every discovery cohort repertoire had been produced on one sequencing platform. Both class I and class II loci were covered by HLA typing, at four-digit resolution. The number of donors typed differed by locus, with roughly 620-640 for A, B, C, DRB1 and DQB1, more than 500 for DQA1, 600 to 610 for DPA1, and approximately 470 for DPB1. A handful of DR-DQ haplotypes were handled as single units for association and clustering because linkage in the cohort was strong. Among 350 to 400 genotyped donors of the cohort, an average of 235,054 unique TCR beta nucleotide sequences were sequenced per donor, about a sixth of them non-productive.

Remarks on this clone: Its antigen is still unknown. One base away there is no much larger clone; base qualities are not given.

The cohort consisted of some 670 healthy bone marrow donors. Cohort members were all nominally healthy when sampled, although unrecorded immune exposures were likely present. The donor tested CMV seropositive, placing the donor among the roughly 300 seropositive members of the cohort. A peripheral blood sample was provided by each donor, and peripheral blood mononuclear cells were used for TCR beta sequencing. The Qiagen DNeasy Blood Extraction Kit was used to extract genomic DNA from the blood cell samples. Cut back by 4 bases and 7 bases, the V and J ends lie 26 bases apart. From the cysteine through the phenylalanine, the CDR3 covers 18 amino acids. The entry retains the CDR3 DNA only, 54 bases that are in frame from base 1. Via the germline V gene (reference sequence), CDR1 is PRHDT and CDR2 FYEKMQ. Beyond this particular receptor, the publication reports: A later analysis reported that several top co-occurrence clusters appeared linked to parvovirus B19, influenza, CMV and Epstein-Barr virus. Because HLA typing was unavailable for some donors at each locus, only the typed subset was used in association tests. Sequencing depth was assumed to be roughly uniform across donors in the presence/absence analyses, though that assumption may not hold. Broadly in line with IMGT annotations, most TCR beta V segments showed up in productive rearrangements about 90% or about 30% of the time in an earlier analysis of several hundred of the donors. In a later analysis, TCR association rates were found to vary across HLA loci, with the most associated TCRs seen for DRB1 alleles and the fewest for HLA-C alleles. A group of highly shared sequence variants was considered likely to be a technical artifact of the sequencing pipeline. When HLA alleles, especially DR and DQ, strongly co-occurred, TCR associations were difficult to assign to individual alleles. Because counts were too low, approximately 15 rarely observed V segments, including chromosome 9 orphons, were excluded from the earlier analysis of fewer than 650 of the donors. The authors suggested that the approach could potentially be extended to other disease states and immunological phenotypes. Compared with the approximately 600-donor mean, donors in an Asian-associated ancestry cluster had fewer N-insertions in productive TCRs, according to a later genetic analysis. A further reported finding was that TCR beta sequences accurately predicted the HLA-A and HLA-B alleles for most subjects in the first cohort. The classifier was reported to diagnose cytomegalovirus status with high specificity and sensitivity in both the original and validation cohorts. Most TCR sequences were seen in very few donors, while some public TCRs were found in many individuals. In a later analysis, HLA-associated TCR beta chains were found to be more clonally expanded and to have lower generation probabilities than equally common non-associated chains. Immune exposure information for the cohort was limited to CMV serostatus. A later analysis found that most CMV-associated TCR beta chains appeared HLA-restricted, with HLA associations seemingly driven largely by CMV exposure. Some IMGT-functional V segments, including TRBV6-2 and TRBV6-3, could not be told apart with the 87-base-pair reads, so those segments were excluded. In a later analysis, 16,951 TCR beta sequences were associated with specific HLA alleles at a false discovery rate of 0.05. V-gene and J-gene trimming of TCR beta chains was associated with a missense DCLRE1C variant in a later genetic analysis, and the association was replicated in an independent cohort. The study gave a list of 150 to 200 TCR beta chains associated with cytomegalovirus. This cohort had only TCR beta chains sequenced, and the lack of alpha or paired-chain data limited which features could be detected. In vitro tests confirmed that a few of the cytomegalovirus-associated TCR beta chains recognize cytomegalovirus antigens. Linkage disequilibrium might explain the correlated functional status among segregating V segments, but an unknown experimental factor could not be ruled out.

Library preparation was by the immunoSEQ multiplex PCR assay. A mixture of 60 forward primers for TCR Vbeta segments and 13 reverse primers for TCR Jbeta segments was used in the multiplex PCR. The CDR3 region of rearranged TCR beta genes was amplified from genomic DNA with a multiplex PCR assay. On the Illumina HiSeq System, the amplified TCR beta libraries were sequenced as 87-base-pair reads. As for the authors' bioinformatics: A later analysis tallied 75 million to 95 million unique TCR beta chains across the 600 to 700 repertoires, and roughly 11 million of those chains were shared by two or more donors. To remove PCR and sequencing errors, raw reads were error-corrected and collapsed into unique sequences using a nearest-neighbor algorithm that merged closely related sequences. Alignment of CDR3 sequences to IMGT reference sequences was used to assign V, D and J gene segments. For a sequence to be retained, at least a six-nucleotide match to both a V gene segment and a J gene segment was required. Rearrangements were classified as productive when the CDR3 lacked stop codons and remained in frame with V and J, and all other rearrangements were classified as non-productive. Following IMGT convention, CDR3 was defined as the stretch from the second conserved V-encoded cysteine to the conserved J-encoded phenylalanine. In an earlier analysis of some 550 of the donors, sequences lacking an unambiguous match to a single V gene segment were excluded. In an earlier analysis of approximately 550 of the donors, V segments were called functional above 56.7% productive rearrangements and were called segregating when the between-donor standard deviation exceeded 5%. To diagnose cytomegalovirus status from the catalog of TCR beta chain sequences, a statistical classification framework was built. A later analysis assigned V and J genes by comparing TCR nucleotide sequences with IMGT/GENE-DB human TR gene sequences. In a later analysis, CDR3 sequences and most-parsimonious VDJ recombination scenarios were assigned using the TCRdist pipeline. In a later analysis, each TCR beta chain was defined by its CDR3 amino acid sequence together with its V-gene family, and reads lacking a unique V-gene family were excluded. In a later analysis, around 650 highly shared, low-generation-probability nucleotide sequences were removed to address suspected cross-contamination and a sequencing artifact. In a later analysis, a clonal expansion index for each public chain was calculated from normalized within-repertoire ranks of inferred template counts. In a later analysis, generation probabilities were computed using a VDJ recombination model fitted to out-of-frame rearrangements, and the results were checked against IGoR. Hypergeometric tests were used in a later analysis to score TCR-TCR, TCR-HLA and TCR-CMV co-occurrence, with a repertoire-size bias correction applied to the TCR pairs. False discovery rates were estimated in a later analysis by permuting HLA or CMV assignments 20 times. In a later analysis, co-occurring TCRs were grouped with DBSCAN, and TCRdist sequence similarity was added when clustering was performed within HLA-allele-positive subsets. Repertoires with fewer than 30,000 or more than 120,000 public chains, plus five repertoires with anomalous nucleotide sharing, were excluded from co-occurrence clustering. The source is immuneACCESS, and TCRdb retained only in-frame sequences with V and J called. Part of the clones is not carried over; for the studies checked, unresolved V genes explain less than half of this, and the remainder is unexplained. The D gene and trimming were derived from the DNA, and the V and J assignments and clone size from that table. The sample profile shows over 90,000 clones; roughly 77% of them were found once. About a tenth of the sample goes to the ten largest clones.

The rearrangement joined TRBV13 to TRBJ2-1, with TRBD1 perhaps the D gene, on 5 matching bases. This clonotype originated in a woman aged 18 to 35 in good health and CMV-seropositive. The specimen sequenced was PBMCs. The bases are TGTGCCAGCAGCTCATTACCCCACCTTGGGCAGGGTATAAATGAGCAGTTCTTC. Translated, it gives CASSSLPHLGQGINEQFF.